Each of the 31 T cell receptor beta chains below was sequenced from the same sample in a study of identical twins. TCRdb re-derived calls from the 5' RACE reads in MiXCR, one entry per CDR3 protein. The sample includes about 660,000 distinct CDR3 sequences, 8.6% of them seen just once. In addition, the sample was reused for a study of yellow fever vaccine responses in identical twins.

The sample was PBMCs. These receptors originate from a woman aged 18-29 years in good health.

The rearrangement uses TRBV11-2 and TRBJ1-2; D is undetermined. The CDR3 runs 13 residues. CDR1 SGHAT and CDR2 FQNNGV come from the germline V gene. With 3 bases removed from V and 3 bases from J, the gap between germline ends came to 8 bases. CDR3 coding DNA: TGTGCCAGCAGCTTTAAGACCTACTATGGCTACACCTTC. This gives the protein CASSFKTYYGYTF.

This clonotype was found a few times. The chain links TRBV29-1 to TRBJ2-7, with D tentatively TRBD2 (5 bases). V was shortened by 4 bases and J by 6 bases, with 10 bases between the two germline ends. The germline V gene encodes CDR1 SQVTM and CDR2 ANQGSEA. The CDR3 length is 11 residues. The CDR3 region has the DNA TGCAGCGTTGGTATAGCGCGCGAGCAGTACTTC. It codes for CSVGIAREQYF.

This clonotype was seen a handful of times. The chain is built from TRBV6-4 and TRBJ1-1; D unresolved. V gave up 2 bases and J gave up 0 bases, with 7 bases separating them. Germline loops: CDR1 MRHNA, CDR2 SNTAGT. The CDR3 sequence is 14 residues long. This chain's CDR3 is CASSDGQLNTEAFF. The DNA for the CDR3 is TGTGCCAGCAGTGACGGTCAGTTGAACACTGAAGCTTTCTTT.

There are a few counts of this clonotype. V and J are TRBV12-3 or TRBV12-4 and TRBJ2-6; the D is unclear. The CDR3 runs to 11 residues. Trimming took off 5 bases at V and 5 bases at J, with 1 base between the two ends. DNA of the CDR3: TGTGCCAGCAGTAGGGCCAACGTCCTGACTTTC. This codes for CASSRANVLTF.

This clonotype came up a few times. J is TRBJ2-7 and V is TRBV19; 12 bases map to TRBD2. Trimming removed 6 bases from V and 6 bases from J; junction bases left unmatched: 9. This CDR3 contains 15 residues. Germline CDR1 reads LNHDA; CDR2 reads SQIVND (reference sequence). CDR3 residues: CASRPTSGSRSEQYF. Here the CDR3 DNA reads TGTGCCAGTAGGCCGACTAGCGGGAGCCGTAGCGAGCAGTACTTC.

This clonotype was picked up a small number of times. V gene TRBV10-3 combines with J gene TRBJ2-2; perhaps D is TRBD1 or TRBD2 (5 bases each). Per the germline V gene, CDR1 is ENHRY and CDR2 is SYGVKD. The CDR3 loop spans 15 amino acids. Trimming cost V 3 bases and J 1 base, with 9 bases left between them. Here the CDR3 reads CAISELGENTGELFF. In DNA form, the CDR3 reads TGTGCCATCAGTGAATTGGGGGAGAACACCGGGGAGCTGTTTTTT.

This sequence joins TRBV5-1 and TRBJ1-5; D might be TRBD1 (5 bases). This CDR3 contains 15 residues. The germline CDR1 and CDR2 sequences are SGHRS and YFSETQ. Trimming shortened V by 5 bases and J by 0 bases, and 12 bases separated the two germline ends. The CDR3 here is CASSQTGYSNQPQHF. CDR3 coding DNA: TGCGCCAGCAGTCAAACAGGCTATAGCAATCAGCCCCAGCATTTT.

The rearrangement uses TRBV7-2 and TRBJ2-5; tentatively, D is TRBD2 (5 bases). Per germline, CDR1 SGHTA and CDR2 FQGNSA. This CDR3 region has 15 residues. V lost 5 bases, J lost 2 bases, and 15 bases lay in between. CDR3 bases: TGTGCCAGCAGCGAGGGATTAGGAAAACAAGAGACCCAGTACTTC. It yields the protein CASSEGLGKQETQYF.

The chain has TRBV5-1 and TRBJ2-3, with a possible D match to TRBD2 (7 bases). Germline V gene lookup returns CDR1 SGHRS and CDR2 YFSETQ. The CDR3 length is 16 residues. V was cut by 0 bases and J by 1 base, with 12 bases left in between. The CDR3 here is CASSLDQGRGTDTQYF. For the CDR3, the DNA is TGCGCCAGCAGCTTGGACCAGGGGAGGGGCACAGATACGCAGTATTTT.

The chain combines TRBV12-3 or TRBV12-4 with TRBJ2-1; 14 bases agree with TRBD2. The J segment lost 7 bases and the V segment lost 5 bases, leaving 10 bases of the junction unmatched. CDR3 length: 17 amino acids. The CDR3 sequence is CASSATGTSGRGNEQFF. The DNA for the CDR3 is TGTGCCAGCAGTGCAACCGGGACTAGCGGGAGAGGAAATGAGCAGTTCTTC.

This CDR3 reads CASSLALPSGRGGNEQFF. In DNA form, the CDR3 reads TGCGCCAGCAGCTTGGCCTTGCCTAGCGGGAGGGGGGGCAATGAGCAGTTCTTC. The chain joins TRBV5-1 to TRBJ2-1; 12 nucleotides agree with TRBD2. The ends lost 0 bases at V and 6 bases at J; junction bases unmatched: 10. The CDR3 length is 18 residues. CDR1 SGHRS and CDR2 YFSETQ come from the germline V gene.

This clonotype has more than one count but fewer than ten. The chain uses TRBV5-1 and TRBJ2-2; tentative D call: TRBD1 (6 bases). V was clipped by 0 bases and J by 4 bases, with 13 bases between them. CDR1 SGHRS and CDR2 YFSETQ come from the germline V gene. This CDR3 has 16 amino acids. CDR3 bases: TGCGCCAGCAGCTTGGCCTGGGGGCTGAGCACCGGGGAGCTGTTTTTT. Translating it yields CASSLAWGLSTGELFF.

Many counts were recorded for this clonotype. V and J are TRBV29-1 and TRBJ2-3, with D unclear. Germline V gene data show CDR1 as SQVTM and CDR2 as ANQGSEA. The CDR3 has 13 residues. V lost 6 bases and J 2 bases, leaving 12 bases between the germline ends. CDR3 nucleotide sequence: TGCAGCGTAACCGGCAGACTCACAGATACGCAGTATTTT. Translating it yields CSVTGRLTDTQYF.

The chain is built from TRBV20-1 and TRBJ2-7; no clear D gene. Germline assignment: CDR1 DFQATT and CDR2 SNEGSKA (reference sequence). Deletions cut 3 bases from V and 4 bases from J, with 16 bases between. The CDR3 loop spans 14 amino acids. CDR3 sequence: CSASPLFGQYEQYF. Here the CDR3 DNA reads TGCAGTGCTAGCCCCCTATTTGGGCAGTACGAGCAGTACTTC.

The chain has TRBV5-1 and TRBJ2-7; D tentatively fits TRBD1 or TRBD2 (6 bases each). The germline V and J ends were trimmed by 4 bases and 4 bases, with 18 bases remaining between them. This CDR3 region has 15 residues. CDR1 and CDR2 (germline): SGHRS, YFSETQ. The CDR3 loop is CASSQSGGGAYEQYF. The CDR3 region has the DNA TGCGCCAGCAGCCAGAGCGGAGGGGGTGCATACGAGCAGTACTTC. The full variable domain, in which reference TRBV5-1 and TRBJ2-7 provide the parts outside the CDR3, is KAGVTQTPRYLIKTRGQQVTLSCSPISGHRSVSWYQQTPGQGLQFLFEYFSETQRNKGNFPGRFSGRQFSNSRSEMNVSTLELGDSALYLCASSQSGGGAYEQYFGPGTRLTVT.

In this sample, this clonotype turned up a few times. CDR3 in amino acids: CASSVGVGGSYNEQFF. CDR3 sequence (DNA): TGTGCCAGCAGCGTAGGGGTAGGGGGTTCCTACAATGAGCAGTTCTTC. The gene calls are TRBV9 and TRBJ2-1; D is possibly TRBD1 (6 bases). Between the trimmed V and J ends, which lost 0 bases and 1 base, there was a span of 11 bases. CDR1 is SGDLS, CDR2 YYNGEE, per germline. CDR3 length: 16 amino acids.

Many counts were recorded for this clonotype. The V and J genes are TRBV5-1 and TRBJ1-4, with D possibly being TRBD1 (6 bases). V was trimmed by 2 bases and J by 3 bases, leaving 8 bases between them. The CDR3 contains 14 residues. Germline V gene data show CDR1 as SGHRS and CDR2 as YFSETQ. CDR3 protein: CASSFGTPNEKLFF. In nucleotides, the CDR3 is TGCGCCAGCAGCTTTGGGACACCTAATGAAAAACTGTTTTTT.

This clonotype has a count of ten or more. The rearrangement links TRBV12-3 or TRBV12-4 to TRBJ2-7, with 9 positions matching TRBD2. This CDR3 has 15 amino acids. Unmatched junction bases numbered 2, after V lost 1 base and J lost 1 base. The CDR3 DNA follows: TGTGCCAGCAGTTTAGGCGGGGGGGTATCCTACGAGCAGTACTTC. Translation: CASSLGGGVSYEQYF.

This clonotype turned up a few times. V is TRBV24-1 and J is TRBJ2-2, with 7 bases matching TRBD2. Germline V gene lookup returns CDR1 KGHDR and CDR2 SFDVKD. The V segment lost 3 bases and the J segment 5 bases; nucleotides outside the gene matches: 8. The CDR3 has 16 amino acids. The CDR3 DNA sequence: TGTGCCACCAGTGATCTATATGCGGGGGTGACCGGGGAGCTGTTTTTT. Amino acid sequence: CATSDLYAGVTGELFF.

This clonotype came up many times. The chain combines TRBV27 with TRBJ2-7, with TRBD1 as a possible D gene (5 bases). Per the germline V gene, CDR1 is MNHEY and CDR2 is SMNVEV (reference sequence). With 4 bases removed from V and 3 bases from J, the gap between germline ends came to 10 bases. The CDR3 covers 13 residues. The CDR3 DNA is TGTGCCAGCAGTTCCCAGGGAAGCTACGAGCAGTACTTC. This encodes CASSSQGSYEQYF.

This clonotype was seen a handful of times. The chain carries TRBV5-1 and TRBJ2-7, with 10 bases that match TRBD2. This CDR3 contains 14 residues. The trim removed 4 bases at V and 6 bases at J, leaving 7 bases unmatched. Germline V gene lookup returns CDR1 SGHRS and CDR2 YFSETQ. DNA for the CDR3: TGCGCCAGCAGCATAGGGACTAGCGCTTCCGAGCAGTACTTC. Protein: CASSIGTSASEQYF.

As concerns this clonotype: One end of the junction varies from germline; a read error may be responsible. The rearrangement links TRBV6-1 to TRBJ2-7, with D perhaps matching TRBD1 (8 bases). The CDR3 contains 14 residues. Germline V lookup: CDR1 MNHNS, CDR2 SASEGT. Written as DNA, the CDR3 is TGTGCCAACAGTGGCGGACAGGGAGGGTACGAGCAGTACTTC. This sequence encodes CANSGGQGGYEQYF.

This clonotype was counted only a few times. The V call is TRBV20-1, the J call TRBJ2-7, with 13 positions matching TRBD2. In germline, CDR1 is DFQATT, CDR2 SNEGSKA (reference sequence). V was pared by 4 bases and J by 0 bases, with 3 bases of the junction left unmatched. CDR3 length: 15 amino acids. Here the CDR3 reads CSAILAGGSSYEQYF. In nucleotides, the CDR3 is TGCAGTGCTATACTAGCGGGGGGGAGCTCCTACGAGCAGTACTTC.

This clonotype turned up a few times. The chain uses TRBV4-3 and TRBJ2-5, with a possible D match to TRBD1 (6 bases). V was shortened by 2 bases and J by 5 bases, with 12 bases between the two germline ends. Germline CDR1 reads LGHNA; CDR2 reads YSLEER. This CDR3 is 14 amino acids long. CDR3 sequence reads: CASSQQTGFETQYF. DNA of the CDR3: TGCGCCAGCAGCCAACAAACAGGGTTCGAGACCCAGTACTTC.

This clonotype showed up just a few times. This rearrangement joins TRBV20-1 to TRBJ2-7; D is unresolved. V shed 4 bases and J shed 5 bases, with 15 bases lying between them. In germline, CDR1 is DFQATT, CDR2 SNEGSKA (reference sequence). The length of the CDR3 is 13 residues. The chain's CDR3 is CSATRSVLDEQYF. The CDR3 nucleotides are TGCAGTGCTACCCGGAGTGTATTGGACGAGCAGTACTTC.

The V and J genes are TRBV5-5 and TRBJ2-1; D gene uncertain. The germline gives CDR1 SGHKS, CDR2 YYEKEE (reference sequence). The CDR3 length is 15 residues. V gave up 4 bases and J gave up 6 bases, with 17 bases separating them. The CDR3 reads CASSPDPPMGNEQFF. The CDR3 DNA reads TGTGCCAGCAGCCCCGACCCTCCAATGGGCAATGAGCAGTTCTTC. The variable domain in full, completed from reference TRBV5-5 and TRBJ2-1, reads DAGVTQSPTHLIKTRGQQVTLRCSPISGHKSVSWYQQVLGQGPQFIFQYYEKEERGRGNFPDRFSARQFPNYSSELNVNALLLGDSALYLCASSPDPPMGNEQFFGPGTRLTVL.

This clonotype was detected many times. The chain carries TRBV12-3 or TRBV12-4 and TRBJ2-5; TRBD1 agrees at 8 bases. The CDR3 is 16 amino acids. Trimming cost V 1 base and J 3 bases; bases outside gene matches: 7. DNA of the CDR3: TGTGCCAGCAGTTTAGAGCTAGGGACAGGCGAAGAGACCCAGTACTTC. Translating gives CASSLELGTGEETQYF.

This clonotype was observed a handful of times. The chain joins TRBV6-1 to TRBJ1-6, with 8 bases identical to TRBD1. Germline loops: CDR1 MNHNS, CDR2 SASEGT. This CDR3 has 15 amino acids. The J segment lost 6 bases and the V segment lost 7 bases, leaving 8 bases of the junction unmatched. The CDR3 DNA follows: TGTGCCAGCACCTTCGGGCAGGGGGCTAATTCACCCCTCCACTTT. Translated, it gives CASTFGQGANSPLHF.

This clonotype occurred many times. J is TRBJ2-3 and V is TRBV7-9, with 7 bases aligning to TRBD2. CDR1 SEHNR and CDR2 FQNEAQ come from the germline V gene (reference sequence). This CDR3 comprises 14 residues. J was trimmed by 4 bases and V by 0 bases; bases with no gene match: 1. The CDR3 nucleotides are TGTGCCAGCAGCTTAGCGGGGGGGGCAGATACGCAGTATTTT. Translation: CASSLAGGADTQYF.

The chain carries TRBV7-9 and TRBJ2-7; D unclear. Trimming pared 5 bases from V and 3 bases from J, leaving 14 bases between. The CDR3 length is 14 residues. CDR1 is SEHNR and CDR2 is FQNEAQ in the germline V gene (reference sequence). The chain's CDR3 is CASSDLVGLYEQYF. CDR3 coding DNA: TGTGCCAGCAGCGACCTGGTTGGTCTCTACGAGCAGTACTTC.

The chain is built from TRBV13 and TRBJ2-1, with TRBD2 as a possible D gene (5 bases). The CDR3 runs 14 residues. The V end lost 0 bases, the J end lost 5 bases, and 8 bases lay between the germline ends. From germline, CDR1 is PRHDT and CDR2 FYEKMQ (reference sequence). The CDR3 region has the DNA TGTGCCAGCAGCTTAGGCCCCGGGAACAATGAGCAGTTCTTC. Protein product: CASSLGPGNNEQFF.